Listed here are 5 T cell receptor beta chains from one sample, sequenced in a study of T cells in Graves' hyperthyroidism and ophthalmopathy. Researchers took RNA transcripts and amplified the TCR beta CDR3 regions from them. The TCR CDR3 was amplified in a first-round RT-PCR using the HTBI primer set. TCRdb called the multiplex PCR reads again in MiXCR, with one record for every CDR3 protein. The table has approximately 400,000 distinct CDR3 sequences, about 14% seen once. The sequencing sample was made of blood. These receptors were obtained from a woman aged 25-40 years with Graves' ophthalmopathy.

This clonotype has a count of ten or more. V gene TRBV2 combines with J gene TRBJ1-4; D is possibly TRBD1 (5 bases). V lost 7 bases and J lost 0, with 9 bases in between. The CDR3 is 14 amino acids. The germline gives CDR1 SNHLY, CDR2 FYNNEI. As DNA, the CDR3 is TGTGCCAGCATACCGGGGGCAACTAATGAAAAACTGTTTTTT. It codes for CASIPGATNEKLFF.

At least ten counts were recorded for this clonotype. The chain links TRBV6-2 or TRBV6-3 to TRBJ2-3; no firm D call. Germline lookup yields CDR1 MNHEY and CDR2 SVGEGT. V lost 2 bases, J lost 1 base, and 10 bases lay in between. The CDR3 is 15 residues long. The CDR3 loop is CASSYEGRRTDTQYF. CDR3 sequence (DNA): TGTGCCAGCAGTTACGAAGGACGTCGCACAGATACGCAGTATTTT.

This clonotype was seen a handful of times. The V gene is TRBV19, the J gene TRBJ1-4; the D gene is possibly TRBD1 (5 bases). The V end lost 5 bases, the J end lost 0 bases, and 10 bases lay between the germline ends. This CDR3 has 15 residues. Germline V gives CDR1 LNHDA, CDR2 SQIVND (reference sequence). CDR3 DNA sequence: TGTGCCAGTAGTTTTACAGGACCAACTAATGAAAAACTGTTTTTT. Protein sequence: CASSFTGPTNEKLFF.

This clonotype was counted between two and nine times. This sequence joins TRBV12-3 or TRBV12-4 and TRBJ2-3, with D unclear. Deletions cut 6 bases from V and 4 bases from J, with 8 bases between. The CDR3 extends over 12 amino acids. The CDR3 nucleotides are TGTGCCAGCAGGTCCCCGGCAGATACGCAGTATTTT. Translating gives CASRSPADTQYF.

This clonotype was picked up many times. This chain joins TRBV30 and TRBJ2-1, with D possibly being TRBD1 or TRBD2 (5 bases each). The germline gives CDR1 GTSNPN, CDR2 SVGIG (reference sequence). V lost 5 bases to trimming and J lost 9 bases, with 20 bases between them. The CDR3 runs to 14 residues. The CDR3 protein is CAWETGTKGPEQFF. Here the CDR3 DNA reads TGTGCCTGGGAGACCGGGACGAAGGGACCTGAGCAGTTCTTC.